These T cell receptor beta chains were read from a single sample in a study of T cell responses to AZD1222 COVID-19 vaccine. Libraries were prepared by immunoSEQ multiplex PCR; TCRdb keeps only in-frame clonotypes and omits some of them. The profile covers 98,000 or so clones, with about 87% appearing a single time and around 9.4% taken by the ten largest. The sample here was peripheral blood, taken on day 0 of AZD1222 vaccination. Receptor source: an adult in good health. CDR3s include the opening cysteine and the closing phenylalanine or tryptophan. Each record gives: clone size, J gene, D gene, V gene, CDR3 protein, CDR3 DNA. A D gene is named only where the DNA matches it firmly. Clone size appears in some rows only: once, few, many, or a class for an expanded clone.

-,TRBJ1-2,-,TRBV28,CASRQGYGYTF,TGTGCCAGCAGACAGGGTTATGGCTACACCTTC
-,TRBJ2-1,TRBD1,TRBV18,CASSPRDRQGDAAWDEQFF,TGTGCCAGCTCCCCGAGAGATCGACAGGGTGATGCCGCTTGGGATGAGCAGTTCTTC
-,TRBJ2-7,TRBD1,TRBV19,CASNSFGTGSYEQYF,TGTGCCAGTAATTCATTCGGGACAGGGAGCTACGAGCAGTACTTC
-,TRBJ2-7,TRBD2,TRBV4-1,CASSQEGSGSKYEQYF,TGCGCCAGCAGCCAAGAAGGTAGCGGGTCGAAATACGAGCAGTACTTC
-,TRBJ2-1,TRBD2,TRBV18,CASSPRGLAGEGVHNEQFF,TGTGCCAGCTCACCCCGGGGACTAGCGGGAGAGGGGGTGCACAATGAGCAGTTCTTC
-,TRBJ1-5,TRBD1,TRBV15,CATSATGGGNQPQHF,TGTGCCACCAGTGCGACAGGGGGGGGCAATCAGCCCCAGCATTTT
-,TRBJ1-1,TRBD1,TRBV3-1/TRBV3-2,CASSARQGKNTEAFF,TGTGCCAGCAGCGCCCGACAGGGAAAGAACACTGAAGCTTTCTTT
-,TRBJ2-7,-,TRBV7-9,CASSPWTDSNSYEQYF,TGTGCCAGCAGCCCGTGGACGGACTCAAACTCCTACGAGCAGTACTTC
-,TRBJ2-1,-,TRBV11-3,CASSLTGADSQFF,TGTGCCAGCAGCTTAACCGGGGCCGATTCTCAGTTCTTC
once,TRBJ1-2,TRBD1,TRBV28,CASSLDRGGYGYTF,TGTGCCAGCAGTTTAGACAGGGGAGGCTATGGCTACACCTTC
-,TRBJ2-3,-,TRBV4-2,CASSSQATGGGTDTQYF,TGTGCCAGCAGCTCGCAGGCTACCGGGGGTGGCACAGATACGCAGTATTTT
-,TRBJ1-2,TRBD1,TRBV4-1,CASSQATGEGYTF,TGCGCCAGCAGCCAAGCGACAGGGGAAGGCTACACCTTC
-,TRBJ2-3,-,TRBV19,CASSSRGETSTDTQYF,TGTGCCAGTAGTAGCCGGGGCGAAACTAGCACAGATACGCAGTATTTT
-,TRBJ1-6,-,TRBV7-3,CASSFGVENSPLHF,TGTGCCAGCAGCTTTGGGGTGGAGAATTCACCCCTCCACTTT
-,TRBJ1-3,TRBD1,TRBV7-2,CASSLARTGTGNTIYF,TGTGCCAGCAGCTTAGCAAGGACAGGGACTGGAAACACCATATATTTT
-,TRBJ2-7,-,TRBV10-3,CASGRTGVYEQYF,TGTGCCAGCGGGAGGACAGGGGTTTACGAGCAGTACTTC
-,TRBJ2-2,TRBD2,TRBV5-1,CASRRPGTSGTNTGELFF,TGCGCCAGCAGGCGCCCCGGGACTAGCGGGACAAACACCGGGGAGCTGTTTTTT
-,TRBJ2-7,TRBD2,TRBV10-3,CATLSSGSLRSEQYF,TGTGCCACACTCTCTAGCGGGAGTCTCCGATCCGAGCAGTACTTC
-,TRBJ1-1,TRBD1,TRBV2,CASRPGTGGLMGEAFF,TGTGCCAGCCGCCCCGGGACAGGGGGTTTGATGGGTGAAGCTTTCTTT
-,TRBJ1-3,-,TRBV3-1/TRBV3-2,CASSPSSVGSGNTIYF,TGTGCCAGCAGCCCCTCCTCGGTGGGCTCTGGAAACACCATATATTTT
-,TRBJ2-7,-,TRBV6-5,CASIAPGPRYEQYF,TGTGCCAGCATAGCACCGGGACCTCGGTACGAGCAGTACTTC
-,TRBJ1-3,-,TRBV2,CASSEVRVSSGNTIYF,TGTGCCAGCAGTGAAGTAAGGGTATCGTCTGGAAACACCATATATTTT
-,TRBJ2-2,TRBD2,TRBV6-2/TRBV6-3,CASSYRRLAGTGELFF,TGTGCCAGCAGTTACAGACGGCTAGCGGGAACCGGGGAGCTGTTTTTT
-,TRBJ1-5,-,TRBV11-2,CASSPVSPGQPQHF,TGTGCCAGCAGCCCTGTTAGCCCGGGCCAGCCCCAGCATTTT
-,TRBJ2-7,TRBD1,TRBV28,CASSFGTGAHEQYF,TGTGCCAGCAGTTTTGGGACAGGGGCCCACGAGCAGTACTTC
-,TRBJ2-1,TRBD2,TRBV6-2/TRBV6-3,CASSSEREVRSGAYNEQFF,TGTGCCAGCAGTTCCGAGCGGGAGGTAAGGTCGGGGGCCTACAATGAGCAGTTCTTC
-,TRBJ1-4,TRBD1,TRBV18,CASSRGQEEKLFF,TGTGCCAGCTCACGGGGACAGGAAGAAAAACTGTTTTTT
few,TRBJ1-6,-,TRBV27,CASSLYPNGISPLHF,TGTGCCAGCAGTTTATATCCCAACGGGATTTCACCCCTCCACTTT
-,TRBJ1-2,-,TRBV7-2,CASSLRNNYGYTF,TGTGCCAGCAGCTTGCGTAATAACTATGGCTACACCTTC
-,TRBJ1-2,-,TRBV29-1,CSVAEGRGYTF,TGCAGCGTTGCTGAGGGCCGGGGCTACACCTTC
few,TRBJ2-7,-,TRBV5-4,CASSLGSGRTYEQYF,TGTGCCAGCAGCTTGGGATCAGGGAGGACCTACGAGCAGTACTTC
-,TRBJ1-2,-,TRBV28,CASSLSGKGNYGYTF,TGTGCCAGCAGTTTATCGGGGAAGGGTAACTATGGCTACACCTTC
-,TRBJ1-5,-,TRBV6-1,CASSELHGGNQPQHF,TGTGCCAGCAGTGAACTGCATGGGGGCAATCAGCCCCAGCATTTT
-,TRBJ2-2,-,TRBV28,CASIRGVTGELFF,TGTGCCAGTATCAGGGGAGTCACCGGGGAGCTGTTTTTT
-,TRBJ1-1,-,TRBV7-9,CASSLETDRSEAFF,TGTGCCAGCAGCTTAGAAACGGACAGATCTGAAGCTTTCTTT
-,TRBJ2-1,TRBD2,TRBV7-2,CASSLESREWDNEQFF,TGTGCCAGCAGCTTAGAGTCGCGGGAGTGGGACAATGAGCAGTTCTTC
-,TRBJ2-7,TRBD1,TRBV11-2,CASSSTGTGVWGEQYF,TGTGCCAGCAGCTCCACCGGGACAGGAGTTTGGGGCGAGCAGTACTTC
once,TRBJ1-2,-,TRBV7-9,CASSSKGNYGYTF,TGTGCCAGCAGCTCCAAGGGGAACTATGGCTACACCTTC
-,TRBJ2-1,TRBD2,TRBV7-2,CASSFGGSSYNEQFF,TGTGCCAGCAGCTTTGGCGGGAGCTCCTACAATGAGCAGTTCTTC
-,TRBJ1-1,-,TRBV28,CASSLPGREAFF,TGTGCCAGCAGTTTGCCTGGCAGAGAAGCTTTCTTT
-,TRBJ2-1,TRBD2,TRBV5-1,CASSTGGGRDNEQFF,TGCGCCAGCAGCACGGGAGGCGGGAGGGATAATGAGCAGTTCTTC
once,TRBJ2-3,TRBD2,TRBV4-2,CASSQDVGTSTTDTQYF,TGTGCCAGCAGCCAAGATGTCGGGACTAGTACCACAGATACGCAGTATTTT
-,TRBJ1-1,-,TRBV7-3,CASSFRGANTEAFF,TGTGCCAGCAGCTTTCGGGGAGCGAACACTGAAGCTTTCTTT
-,TRBJ2-7,-,TRBV7-9,CASSLVPRDHEQYF,TGTGCCAGCAGCTTAGTACCCAGGGACCACGAGCAGTACTTC
once,TRBJ2-1,-,TRBV7-2,CASSLGLDVDEQFF,TGTGCCAGCAGCTTAGGTCTAGACGTCGATGAGCAGTTCTTC
-,TRBJ2-3,-,TRBV7-2,CASSLGLTTQYF,TGTGCCAGCAGCTTAGGTTTGACGACGCAGTATTTT
-,TRBJ2-7,-,TRBV20-1,CSASGDGSYEQYF,TGCAGTGCTAGTGGGGACGGTTCCTACGAGCAGTACTTC
once,TRBJ2-1,-,TRBV1,CTSWPSGGYNEQFF,TGCACCAGCTGGCCGAGCGGGGGGTACAATGAGCAGTTCTTC
few,TRBJ2-3,-,TRBV18,CASTESQDSEDTQYF,TGTGCCAGCACAGAAAGCCAGGACAGCGAGGATACGCAGTATTTT
-,TRBJ2-3,-,TRBV7-9,CASSLAEGSTDTQYF,TGTGCCAGCAGCTTAGCCGAGGGGAGCACAGATACGCAGTATTTT
-,TRBJ1-1,TRBD1,TRBV28,CASSLLGGPEAFF,TGTGCCAGCAGTTTATTAGGGGGCCCTGAAGCTTTCTTT
-,TRBJ1-2,TRBD1,TRBV3-1/TRBV3-2,CASSVRDRTPWTF,TGTGCCAGCAGCGTGCGGGACAGGACCCCTTGGACCTTC
-,TRBJ1-2,TRBD1,TRBV7-3,CASSLRDRNYGYTF,TGTGCCAGCAGCCTCCGGGACAGGAATTATGGCTACACCTTC
-,TRBJ2-2,TRBD2,TRBV3-1/TRBV3-2,CASSHLAGAVTGELFF,TGTGCCAGCAGCCATCTAGCGGGAGCGGTCACCGGGGAGCTGTTTTTT
-,TRBJ2-5,TRBD2,TRBV9,CASSVASGVQETQYF,TGTGCCAGCAGCGTAGCGAGCGGGGTCCAAGAGACCCAGTACTTC
few,TRBJ1-1,-,TRBV10-2,CASSETGWVGTEAFF,TGCGCCAGCAGTGAGACAGGGTGGGTGGGCACTGAAGCTTTCTTT